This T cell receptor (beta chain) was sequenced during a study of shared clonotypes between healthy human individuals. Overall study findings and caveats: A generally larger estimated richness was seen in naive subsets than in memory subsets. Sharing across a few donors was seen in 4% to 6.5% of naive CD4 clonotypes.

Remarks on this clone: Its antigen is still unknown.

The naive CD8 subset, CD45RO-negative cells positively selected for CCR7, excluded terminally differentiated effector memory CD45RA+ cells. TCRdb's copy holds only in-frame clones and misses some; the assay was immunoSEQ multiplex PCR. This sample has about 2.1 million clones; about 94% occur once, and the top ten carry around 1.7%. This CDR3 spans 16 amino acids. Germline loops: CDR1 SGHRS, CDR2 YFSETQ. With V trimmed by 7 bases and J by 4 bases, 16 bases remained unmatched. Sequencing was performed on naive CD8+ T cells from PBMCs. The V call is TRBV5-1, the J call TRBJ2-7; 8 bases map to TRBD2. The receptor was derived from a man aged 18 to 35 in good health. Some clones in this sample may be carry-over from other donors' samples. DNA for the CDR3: TGCGCCAGCGGATTTTTTGCGGGAGGAAGGGGGTACGAGCAGTACTTC. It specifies CASGFFAGGRGYEQYF.